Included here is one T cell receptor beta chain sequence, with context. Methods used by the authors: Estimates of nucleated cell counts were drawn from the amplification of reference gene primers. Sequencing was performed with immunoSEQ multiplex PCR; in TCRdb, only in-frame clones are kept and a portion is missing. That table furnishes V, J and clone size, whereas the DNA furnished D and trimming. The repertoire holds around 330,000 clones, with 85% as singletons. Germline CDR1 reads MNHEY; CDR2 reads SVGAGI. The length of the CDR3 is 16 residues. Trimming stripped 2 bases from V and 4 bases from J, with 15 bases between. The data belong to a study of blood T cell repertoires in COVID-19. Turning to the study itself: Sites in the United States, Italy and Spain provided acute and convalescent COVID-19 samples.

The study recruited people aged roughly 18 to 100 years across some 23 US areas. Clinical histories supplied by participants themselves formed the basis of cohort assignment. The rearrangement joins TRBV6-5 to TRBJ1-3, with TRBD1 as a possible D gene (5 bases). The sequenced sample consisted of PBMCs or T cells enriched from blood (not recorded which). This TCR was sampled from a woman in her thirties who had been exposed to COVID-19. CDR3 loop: CASSYADPGIGNTIYF. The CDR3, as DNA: TGTGCCAGCAGTTACGCAGACCCAGGGATCGGAAACACCATATATTTT.